Below are 21 T cell receptor beta chains sequenced from a single sample in a study of T-cell memory formation after mild COVID-19. TCRdb reprocessed the 5' RACE reads via MiXCR and lists one record per CDR3 protein. The sample gives 90,000 to 120,000 distinct CDR3 sequences, under 15% of which show up once; about 39% is in the top ten. Sequenced input: PBMCs or a T cell subset sorted from them (not recorded which). These receptors came from a man aged 18 to 35 who had mild COVID-19 (a few samples of this study predate the infection). Cell type and time point are not known.

This clonotype was seen a handful of times. The V gene is TRBV4-3, the J gene TRBJ2-2; D remains unclear. This CDR3 is built from 14 residues. V was trimmed by 3 bases and J by 5 bases, leaving 10 bases between them. CDR1 is LGHNA, CDR2 YSLEER, per germline. The CDR3 region is CASSHGLSTGELFF. The CDR3 DNA sequence: TGCGCCAGCAGCCACGGCCTATCTACCGGGGAGCTGTTTTTT.

This clonotype was found many times. The gene calls are TRBV7-6 and TRBJ2-3; no definite D call. The CDR3 loop spans 15 amino acids. From germline, CDR1 is SGHVS and CDR2 FNYEAQ. Trimming pared 0 bases from V and 2 bases from J, leaving 9 bases between. CDR3 coding DNA: TGTGCCAGCAGCTTAGCACAGTCTCTCACAGATACGCAGTATTTT. It codes for CASSLAQSLTDTQYF.

This chain uses TRBV19 with TRBJ1-5; D remains unclear. This CDR3 has 18 amino acids. The V gene lost 0 bases and the J gene lost 3 bases, with 18 bases spanning the gap. The germline V gene has CDR1 LNHDA and CDR2 SQIVND (reference sequence). The CDR3 spells CASSIDRGEEWANQPQHF. The CDR3, as DNA: TGTGCCAGTAGTATAGATCGGGGTGAGGAGTGGGCCAATCAGCCCCAGCATTTT.

The chain couples TRBV20-1 to TRBJ2-7; 7 bases are a match to TRBD2. Germline values: CDR1 DFQATT, CDR2 SNEGSKA (reference sequence). The CDR3 is 11 residues long. Trimming took 4 bases from V and 5 from J; bases not matched to a gene: 2. The CDR3 bases are TGCAGTGCTAAGGGAGGGAACGAGCAGTACGTC. The encoded protein is CSAKGGNEQYV.

The rearrangement joins TRBV5-1 to TRBJ2-3; the D gene is possibly TRBD2 (6 bases). Trimming stripped 0 bases from V and 5 bases from J, with 16 bases between. The CDR3 sequence is 16 residues long. The germline CDR1 and CDR2 sequences are SGHRS and YFSETQ. CDR3: CASSLAGVRRGDTQYF. The DNA of the CDR3 is TGCGCCAGCAGCTTGGCGGGAGTCAGGAGAGGAGATACGCAGTATTTT.

This clonotype was found a few times. The chain joins TRBV4-3 to TRBJ2-4; the match to TRBD1 covers 9 bases. The CDR3 sequence is 16 residues long. From germline, CDR1 is LGHNA and CDR2 YSLEER. Germline trimming cut 2 bases from V and 7 bases from J; bases unmatched to any gene: 9. The CDR3 reads CASSQTGQGRRNIQYF. For the CDR3, the DNA is TGCGCCAGCAGCCAAACCGGACAGGGGCGAAGGAACATTCAGTACTTC.

This clonotype was counted many times. The rearrangement joins TRBV20-1 to TRBJ2-7; TRBD2 matches at 8 bases. The CDR3 covers 15 residues. V trimming: 1 base; J trimming: 4 bases; junction bases outside the gene matches: 9. The germline V gene has CDR1 DFQATT and CDR2 SNEGSKA (reference sequence). CDR3 in amino acids: CSARVGGGLPYEQYF. DNA of the CDR3: TGCAGTGCTAGAGTAGGCGGGGGGTTACCATACGAGCAGTACTTC.

The rearrangement joins TRBV20-1 to TRBJ2-1; 11 nucleotides align to TRBD2. The CDR3 length is 13 residues. Germline CDR1 DFQATT, CDR2 SNEGSKA (reference sequence). J was trimmed by 7 bases and V by 4 bases; bases with no gene match: 3. As DNA, the CDR3 is TGCAGTGCTACGACTAGCGGGGTGAATGAGCAGTTCTTC. This translates into CSATTSGVNEQFF.

This clonotype was found many times. J is TRBJ2-2 and V is TRBV3-1; D may be TRBD2 (5 bases). V was pared by 2 bases and J by 6 bases, with 13 bases between. The germline V gene has CDR1 LGHDT and CDR2 YNNKEL (reference sequence). The CDR3 covers 15 residues. CDR3 residues: CASSQRRSPAGELFF. CDR3 DNA: TGTGCCAGCAGCCAAAGGAGGAGTCCGGCCGGGGAGCTGTTTTTT.

There are a few counts of this clonotype. A read error may produce the germline difference seen at one junction end. This chain links TRBV5-1 with TRBJ1-1; TRBD1 aligns across 10 bases. Per germline, CDR1 SGHRS and CDR2 YFSETQ. The CDR3 totals 17 residues. CDR3 nucleotide sequence: TGCGCCGGCAGCCCTGTGGGACAGGGGCTTGGAGACACTGAAGCTTTCTTT. Its protein product is CAGSPVGQGLGDTEAFF.

The genes are TRBV4-1 and TRBJ1-2, with D tentatively TRBD1 (6 bases). The CDR3 extends over 15 amino acids. Germline CDR1 and CDR2: MGHRA and YSYEKL. The V gene lost 4 bases and the J gene lost 6 bases, with 18 bases spanning the gap. CDR3 amino acids: CASSLRAGQRDGYTF. DNA of the CDR3: TGCGCCAGCAGCCTTAGAGCTGGACAGAGGGATGGCTACACCTTC.

This clonotype showed up just a few times. The chain is built from TRBV3-1 and TRBJ2-7, with D perhaps matching TRBD2 (6 bases). There are 18 residues in the CDR3. V lost 0 bases, J lost 0 bases, and 18 bases lay in between. Germline CDR1 LGHDT, CDR2 YNNKEL (reference sequence). CDR3 protein: CASSQDRSSDYSSYEQYF. DNA of the CDR3: TGTGCCAGCAGCCAAGATAGGAGCTCGGACTACAGCTCCTACGAGCAGTACTTC.

Notes on this clonotype: Germline is not matched at one junction end, which may reflect a read error. CDR3 DNA sequence: TGTGCCAGCAGCTTAGGGGACATCTCCTTC. Translation gives CASSLGDISF. V gene TRBV7-9 combines with J gene TRBJ1-2; perhaps TRBD1 as D (6 bases). This CDR3 is 10 amino acids long. Per germline, CDR1 SEHNR and CDR2 FQNEAQ (reference sequence).

The genes are TRBV5-6 and TRBJ2-6, with D hard to call. CDR3 length: 15 residues. The germline gives CDR1 SGHDT, CDR2 YYEEEE. Trimming stripped 2 bases from V and 1 base from J, with 7 bases between. CDR3 residues: CASSFRWSGANVLTF. The CDR3 bases are TGTGCCAGCAGCTTTAGGTGGTCTGGGGCCAACGTCCTGACTTTC. Together with reference TRBV5-6 and TRBJ2-6, the CDR3 gives the full variable domain: DAGVTQSPTHLIKTRGQQVTLRCSPKSGHDTVSWYQQALGQGPQFIFQYYEEEERQRGNFPDRFSGHQFPNYSSELNVNALLLGDSALYLCASSFRWSGANVLTFGAGSRLTVL.

This clonotype came up a few times. The CDR3 nucleotides are TGTGCCAGCACCCCAGCGGGGAGCCAAGAGACCCAGTACTTC. Protein: CASTPAGSQETQYF. The chain carries TRBV12-3 or TRBV12-4 and TRBJ2-5; 7 bases align to TRBD2. After removal of 7 bases from V and 1 base from J, the junction contained 6 bases not matched to a gene. The CDR3 is 14 residues long.

Relative to its sample, this clonotype is medium-sized. This chain uses TRBV4-3 with TRBJ2-3; weak D call: TRBD1 (6 bases). Trimming cost V 0 bases and J 0 bases, with 13 bases left between them. Per the germline V gene, CDR1 is LGHNA and CDR2 is YSLEER. The CDR3 runs to 17 residues. This CDR3 is CASSQDWSTGSTDTQYF. CDR3 nucleotide sequence: TGCGCCAGCAGCCAAGATTGGTCGACAGGCAGCACAGATACGCAGTATTTT.

This clonotype was recorded a few times. This chain connects TRBV20-1 to TRBJ1-2; 8 bases match TRBD1. The V gene end was trimmed by 6 bases and the J gene end by 4 bases; junction bases not matched to a gene: 16. Germline values: CDR1 DFQATT, CDR2 SNEGSKA (reference sequence). This CDR3 is 16 amino acids long. This CDR3 is CSANPRTGPPLYGYTF. The CDR3 nucleotides read TGCAGTGCAAACCCCCGGACAGGGCCGCCACTCTATGGCTACACCTTC.

This chain joins TRBV6-6 and TRBJ1-2; no reliable D call. The CDR3 is 14 residues long. V dropped 6 bases and J dropped 1 base, with 12 bases sitting between them. In germline, CDR1 is MNHNY, CDR2 SVGAGI (reference sequence). The CDR3 DNA is TGTGCCAGCAGCCACTGGGCGGATAACTATGGCTACACCTTC. Its protein product is CASSHWADNYGYTF.

The V call is TRBV20-1, the J call TRBJ1-2, with D perhaps TRBD1 (5 bases). V was shortened by 5 bases and J by 3 bases, with 25 bases between the two germline ends. The germline V gene encodes CDR1 DFQATT and CDR2 SNEGSKA (reference sequence). This CDR3 region has 17 residues. CDR3 in amino acids: CSADPPGLGLAHYGYTF. In DNA, the CDR3 is TGCAGTGCTGATCCCCCAGGGCTCGGCTTGGCTCACTATGGCTACACCTTC.

The chain employs TRBV29-1 and TRBJ2-6; TRBD1 is a possible D gene (7 bases). Germline CDR1 and CDR2: SQVTM and ANQGSEA. V lost 3 bases, J lost 3 bases, and 15 bases lay in between. There are 16 residues in the CDR3. Here the CDR3 DNA reads TGCAGCGTTGAGACAGGGAGGTTTGGTGGGGCCAACGTCCTGACTTTC. Translating it yields CSVETGRFGGANVLTF. Complete variable domain (other parts from reference TRBV29-1 and TRBJ2-6): SAVISQKPSRDICQRGTSLTIQCQVDSQVTMMFWYRQQPGQSLTLIATANQGSEATYESGFVIDKFPISRPNLTFSTLTVSNMSPEDSSIYLCSVETGRFGGANVLTFGAGSRLTVL.

Written as DNA, the CDR3 is TGTGCCAGCAGTTTTGTTGATGTATACAATGAGCAGTTCTTC. Translated, it gives CASSFVDVYNEQFF. The chain combines TRBV27 with TRBJ2-1; D unresolved. CDR1 is MNHEY, CDR2 SMNVEV, per germline (reference sequence). The V gene lost 3 bases and the J gene lost 4 bases, with 10 bases spanning the gap. CDR3 length equals 14 residues.